The clone carrying this T cell receptor beta chain was seen a handful of times. The sample comes from a study of glioma-infiltrating T cells after dendritic cell vaccination. Time point meaning: after dendritic cell vaccination, including at tumor progression/relapse. Assay: immunoSEQ multiplex PCR; the TCRdb copy retains only in-frame clones and omits some. Altogether 80,000 to 95,000 clones are present, roughly 85% being singletons, with the ten largest covering around 8%. Germline loops: CDR1 SGHRS, CDR2 YFSETQ. J gave up 0 bases and V 4 bases, and 5 bases lay outside the gene matches. CDR3 size: 16 residues.

The source is a human donor with glioblastoma. The chain is built from TRBV5-1 and TRBJ2-5, with 11 positions matching TRBD1. The sample consisted of blood, taken after dendritic cell vaccination. CDR3 protein: CASSTGTGGYQETQYF. The CDR3 bases are TGCGCCAGCAGCACCGGGACAGGGGGGTACCAAGAGACCCAGTACTTC.